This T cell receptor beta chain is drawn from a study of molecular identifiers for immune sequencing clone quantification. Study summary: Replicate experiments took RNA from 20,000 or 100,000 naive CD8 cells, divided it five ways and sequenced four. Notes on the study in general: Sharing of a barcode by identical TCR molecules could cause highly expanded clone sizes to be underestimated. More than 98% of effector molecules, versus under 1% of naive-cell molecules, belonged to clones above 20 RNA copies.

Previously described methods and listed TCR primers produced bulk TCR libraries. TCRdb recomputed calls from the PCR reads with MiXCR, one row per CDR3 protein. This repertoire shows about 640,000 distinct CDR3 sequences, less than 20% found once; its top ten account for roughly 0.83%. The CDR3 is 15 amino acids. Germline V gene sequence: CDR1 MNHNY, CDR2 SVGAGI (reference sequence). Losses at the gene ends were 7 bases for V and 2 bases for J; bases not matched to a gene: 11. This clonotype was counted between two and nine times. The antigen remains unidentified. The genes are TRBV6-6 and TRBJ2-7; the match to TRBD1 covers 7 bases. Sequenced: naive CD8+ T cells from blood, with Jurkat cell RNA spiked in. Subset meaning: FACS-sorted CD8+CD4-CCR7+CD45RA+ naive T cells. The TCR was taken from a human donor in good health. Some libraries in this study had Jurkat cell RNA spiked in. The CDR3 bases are TGTGCCAGCAAAAGAAGCCGGGACAGACCCTACGAGCAGTACTTC. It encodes CASKRSRDRPYEQYF.